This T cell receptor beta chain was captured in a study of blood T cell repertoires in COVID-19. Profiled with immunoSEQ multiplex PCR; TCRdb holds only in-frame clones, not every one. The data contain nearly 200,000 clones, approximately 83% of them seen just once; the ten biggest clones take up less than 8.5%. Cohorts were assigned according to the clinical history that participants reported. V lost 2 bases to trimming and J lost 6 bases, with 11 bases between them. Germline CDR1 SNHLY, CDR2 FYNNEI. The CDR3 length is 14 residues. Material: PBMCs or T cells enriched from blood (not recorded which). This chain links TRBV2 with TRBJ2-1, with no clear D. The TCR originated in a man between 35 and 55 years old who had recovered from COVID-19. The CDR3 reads CASSEMLGGNEQFF. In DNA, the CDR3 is TGTGCCAGCAGTGAAATGCTCGGCGGCAATGAGCAGTTCTTC.